Below are 26 T cell receptor beta chains sequenced from a single sample in a study of beta chain features in type 1 diabetes. All of the isolated RNA was reverse transcribed, so expressed TCRB transcripts were sequenced. TCRdb's table, derived via immunoSEQ multiplex PCR, lists solely in-frame clones and lacks some. Of 900,000 or so clones in the sample, 17% were seen once. Source material: naive CD4+ T cells from blood. Every receptor here comes from a woman younger than 35 in good health.

The table lists this clone with a few counts. The chain uses TRBV28 and TRBJ2-7, with D perhaps matching TRBD1 (6 bases). V was cut by 4 bases and J by 5 bases, with 12 bases left in between. The CDR3 contains 13 residues. CDR1 and CDR2 (germline): MDHEN, SYDVKM. In nucleotides, the CDR3 is TGTGCCAGCAGTTCACAGGGATGGAACGAGCAGTACTTC. Translated, it gives CASSSQGWNEQYF.

The chain uses TRBV4-2 and TRBJ2-7; possible D gene TRBD2, 5 bases. Germline V lookup: CDR1 LGHNA, CDR2 YNFKEQ. This CDR3 is built from 17 residues. V lost 0 bases to trimming and J lost 0 bases, with 15 bases between them. The CDR3 bases are TGTGCCAGCAGCCAAGATTCTTTCCAGCGGAACTCCTACGAGCAGTACTTC. This gives the protein CASSQDSFQRNSYEQYF.

This clone was seen a few times. The V and J genes are TRBV28 and TRBJ2-5; 7 nucleotides align to TRBD2. Germline-derived CDR1 and CDR2 are MDHEN and SYDVKM. The CDR3 has 13 amino acids. V was pared by 8 bases and J by 2 bases, with 5 bases of the junction left unmatched. The CDR3 DNA follows: TGTGCCAGCGGACTAGTCCCTCAAGAGACCCAGTACTTC. This codes for CASGLVPQETQYF. Supplemented by reference TRBV28 and TRBJ2-5, the full variable domain reads DVKVTQSSRYLVKRTGEKVFLECVQDMDHENMFWYRQDPGLGLRLIYFSYDVKMKEKGDIPEGYSVSREKKERFSLILESASTNQTSMYLCASGLVPQETQYFGPGTRLLVL.

This clone was counted only a few times. V and J are TRBV10-3 and TRBJ2-7, with D perhaps being TRBD1 or TRBD2 (5 bases each). V dropped 7 bases and J dropped 4 bases, with 17 bases sitting between them. The germline CDR1 and CDR2 sequences are ENHRY and SYGVKD. The CDR3 runs to 14 residues. CDR3 sequence: CAITPDRGWYEQYF. CDR3 DNA sequence: TGTGCCATCACCCCGGACCGGGGCTGGTACGAGCAGTACTTC.

This clone was seen only a few times. The chain links TRBV4-2 to TRBJ2-7; 12 nucleotides agree with TRBD1. The CDR3 is made up of 17 amino acids. Germline CDR1 LGHNA, CDR2 YNFKEQ. Trimming removed 1 base from V and 2 bases from J; junction bases left unmatched: 6. Here the CDR3 DNA reads TGTGCCAGCAGCCAAGCCTCCGGGACAGGGGGCGCCTACGAGCAGTACTTC. It specifies CASSQASGTGGAYEQYF.

This chain links TRBV9 with TRBJ2-1; possibly TRBD1 or TRBD2 for D (6 bases each). The CDR3 spans 16 residues. V was pared by 0 bases and J by 4 bases, with 14 bases between. Germline loops: CDR1 SGDLS, CDR2 YYNGEE. This CDR3 is CASSVAGGGGYNEQFF. The CDR3 DNA reads as TGTGCCAGCAGCGTAGCCGGCGGAGGGGGGTACAATGAGCAGTTCTTC.

This clone was seen a handful of times. The chain is built from TRBV7-8 and TRBJ2-1, with D possibly called TRBD1 or TRBD2 (5 bases each). The length of the CDR3 is 17 residues. Germline V gene data show CDR1 as SGHVS and CDR2 as FQNEAQ. V was clipped by 1 base and J by 2 bases, with 15 bases between them. Written as DNA, the CDR3 is TGTGCCAGCAGCTTAGATTGGGGGAGTGGACCCTACAATGAGCAGTTCTTC. Translated, it gives CASSLDWGSGPYNEQFF.

A few counts support this clone. The chain links TRBV10-3 to TRBJ2-5, with 8 nucleotides matching TRBD1. The CDR3 length is 16 residues. V lost 3 bases and J lost 2; bases outside the gene matches: 8. Germline V gene sequence: CDR1 ENHRY, CDR2 SYGVKD. CDR3 in amino acids: CAISDPGQGGQETQYF. CDR3 sequence (DNA): TGTGCCATCAGTGATCCCGGACAGGGCGGGCAAGAGACCCAGTACTTC.

This clone was seen more than once but under ten times. The rearrangement links TRBV4-2 to TRBJ1-1, with D uncertain. Germline CDR1 is LGHNA and CDR2 is YNFKEQ. This CDR3 is built from 14 residues. Between the trimmed V and J ends, which lost 4 bases and 0 bases, there was a span of 9 bases. DNA of the CDR3: TGTGCCAGCAGCCTAGATTCAGTGAACACTGAAGCTTTCTTT. This gives the protein CASSLDSVNTEAFF.

The chain employs TRBV20-1 and TRBJ1-2; no reliable D call. Germline values: CDR1 DFQATT, CDR2 SNEGSKA (reference sequence). CDR3 length: 11 residues. The V end was cut by 4 bases, the J end by 3 bases, with 6 bases between. The CDR3 here is CSANGDYGYTF. The CDR3, as DNA: TGCAGTGCTAACGGGGACTATGGCTACACCTTC.

This chain uses TRBV10-3 with TRBJ2-1; D might be TRBD1 (5 bases). V lost 2 bases to trimming and J lost 1 base, with 12 bases between them. CDR3 length: 16 amino acids. Germline lookup yields CDR1 ENHRY and CDR2 SYGVKD. This CDR3 reads CAISERGKDSYNEQFF. Here the CDR3 DNA reads TGTGCCATCAGTGAGAGGGGCAAAGATTCCTACAATGAGCAGTTCTTC.

V and J are TRBV5-1 and TRBJ2-7, with TRBD1 matching 9 bases. CDR1 is SGHRS and CDR2 is YFSETQ in the germline V gene. This CDR3 comprises 16 residues. J gave up 3 bases and V 0 bases, and 7 bases lay outside the gene matches. For the CDR3, the DNA is TGCGCCAGCAGCTTGGCCGGGACAGGGTATTTCTACGAGCAGTACTTC. It is translated as CASSLAGTGYFYEQYF. Combining the CDR3 with reference TRBV5-1 and TRBJ2-7 gives the whole variable domain KAGVTQTPRYLIKTRGQQVTLSCSPISGHRSVSWYQQTPGQGLQFLFEYFSETQRNKGNFPGRFSGRQFSNSRSEMNVSTLELGDSALYLCASSLAGTGYFYEQYFGPGTRLTVT.

This clone was counted between two and nine times. This sample includes further DNA sequences coding for the same CDR3. J is TRBJ2-7 and V is TRBV5-1; 13 bases fit TRBD2. Germline lookup yields CDR1 SGHRS and CDR2 YFSETQ. J gave up 7 bases and V 3 bases, and 7 bases lay outside the gene matches. This CDR3 spans 15 amino acids. The CDR3, as DNA: TGCGCCAGCAGCTCACTAGCGGGAGGGCCGGGTGAGCAGTACTTC. It yields the protein CASSSLAGGPGEQYF. Complete variable domain (other parts from reference TRBV5-1 and TRBJ2-7): KAGVTQTPRYLIKTRGQQVTLSCSPISGHRSVSWYQQTPGQGLQFLFEYFSETQRNKGNFPGRFSGRQFSNSRSEMNVSTLELGDSALYLCASSSLAGGPGEQYFGPGTRLTVT.

Points on this clone: Other DNA sequences in this specimen translate into the identical CDR3. The rearrangement links TRBV7-9 to TRBJ2-1; a weak D match, TRBD1 (6 bases). The CDR3 has 15 amino acids. Per germline, CDR1 SEHNR and CDR2 FQNEAQ (reference sequence). V lost 5 bases and J 0 bases, leaving 11 bases between the germline ends. This chain's CDR3 is CASSLGQGSYNEQFF. The CDR3 region has the DNA TGTGCCAGCAGCCTGGGACAAGGCTCCTACAATGAGCAGTTCTTC.

The chain combines TRBV25-1 with TRBJ2-1, with a tentative D call TRBD2 (5 bases). The CDR3 runs 16 residues. Trimming shortened V by 3 bases and J by 6 bases, and 18 bases separated the two germline ends. Germline CDR1 MGHDK, CDR2 SYGVNS. CDR3 sequence reads: CASSDPGSRGSNEQFF. As DNA, the CDR3 is TGTGCCAGCAGTGATCCCGGGTCTCGAGGGTCCAATGAGCAGTTCTTC.

CDR3 bases: TGTGCCAGCGAAGAGGGGGGCACTAATGAAAAACTGTTTTTT. Translating gives CASEEGGTNEKLFF. The chain recombines TRBV6-1 with TRBJ1-4, with D possibly matching TRBD1 (6 bases). V lost 8 bases to trimming and J lost 2 bases, with 12 bases between them. The CDR3 covers 14 residues. The germline CDR1 and CDR2 sequences are MNHNS and SASEGT.

V and J are TRBV11-2 and TRBJ1-2; D not certain. Trimming took 5 bases from V and 9 from J, leaving 16 bases between them. There are 13 residues in the CDR3. Per the germline V gene, CDR1 is SGHAT and CDR2 is FQNNGV. The chain's CDR3 is CASSIPAGERYTF. In DNA, the CDR3 is TGTGCCAGCAGCATTCCCGCCGGAGAGCGCTACACCTTC.

The rearrangement uses TRBV6-5 and TRBJ2-1; D possibly matches TRBD1 or TRBD2 (5 bases each). The CDR3 covers 14 residues. V dropped 0 bases and J dropped 10 bases, with 13 bases sitting between them. Germline-derived CDR1 and CDR2 are MNHEY and SVGAGI. The CDR3 here is CASSYSPFRGEQFF. The CDR3, as DNA: TGTGCCAGCAGTTACTCACCCTTTCGGGGCGAGCAGTTCTTC.

The CDR3 reads CASSLISSYNEQFF. For the CDR3, the DNA is TGTGCCAGCAGCTTAATTAGCTCCTACAATGAGCAGTTCTTC. The genes are TRBV11-2 and TRBJ2-1, with no clear D. The germline V and J ends were trimmed by 2 bases and 0 bases, with 5 bases remaining between them. CDR1 is SGHAT and CDR2 is FQNNGV in the germline V gene. This CDR3 comprises 14 residues.

This clone was observed a few times. The rearrangement joins TRBV25-1 to TRBJ2-7; D gene unclear. The CDR3 totals 15 residues. CDR1 is MGHDK, CDR2 SYGVNS, per germline. Trimming took 4 bases from V and 3 from J, leaving 16 bases between them. The CDR3 region has the DNA TGTGCCAGCAGTGGGGGTGGCGGTAAGGTCTACGAGCAGTACTTC. Amino acid sequence: CASSGGGGKVYEQYF.

The gene calls are TRBV19 and TRBJ2-1; D perhaps matches TRBD2 (5 bases). This CDR3 has 15 amino acids. V dropped 3 bases and J dropped 5 bases, with 14 bases sitting between them. The V gene's germline CDR1 is LNHDA and CDR2 SQIVND (reference sequence). The CDR3 DNA follows: TGTGCCAGTAGTATCGGAGCGGAGAGGGACAATGAGCAGTTCTTC. Its translation is CASSIGAERDNEQFF.

This chain connects TRBV7-2 to TRBJ1-2; D not resolved. The CDR3 contains 14 residues. The V gene lost 5 bases and the J gene lost 1 base, with 11 bases spanning the gap. The V gene's germline CDR1 is SGHTA and CDR2 FQGNSA. CDR3 DNA: TGTGCCAGCAGCCCTTTTTCAAGTAACTATGGCTACACCTTC. Its protein is CASSPFSSNYGYTF.

This clone appeared a few times. Here the CDR3 reads CASSLILAGPIEQFF. The CDR3 DNA sequence: TGTGCCAGCAGTTTAATACTAGCGGGTCCCATTGAGCAGTTCTTC. This chain links TRBV28 with TRBJ2-1, with 9 bases that match TRBD2. From germline, CDR1 is MDHEN and CDR2 SYDVKM. This CDR3 region has 15 residues. The ends lost 2 bases at V and 9 bases at J; junction bases unmatched: 8.

The rearrangement links TRBV4-3 to TRBJ1-5, with D perhaps matching TRBD1 (5 bases). The CDR3 consists of 16 residues. V was shortened by 0 bases and J by 3 bases, with 12 bases between the two germline ends. Germline V gene sequence: CDR1 LGHNA, CDR2 YSLEER. The CDR3 DNA reads TGCGCCAGCAGCCAAGAAGCGGCAGGGCCCAATCAGCCCCAGCATTTT. Translation: CASSQEAAGPNQPQHF.

The chain combines TRBV11-2 with TRBJ2-3; a possible D gene is TRBD2 (6 bases). The CDR3 runs to 15 residues. Trimming shortened V by 5 bases and J by 0 bases, and 12 bases separated the two germline ends. Germline CDR1 is SGHAT and CDR2 is FQNNGV. The CDR3 DNA reads as TGTGCCAGCAGCCGGGACTGGACTAGCACAGATACGCAGTATTTT. Its protein product is CASSRDWTSTDTQYF.

The rearrangement uses TRBV5-1 and TRBJ2-3; tentatively, D is TRBD2 (5 bases). The CDR3 is 15 amino acids. The V gene's germline CDR1 is SGHRS and CDR2 YFSETQ. Trimming removed 0 bases at V and 2 bases at J, with 10 bases between. CDR3 loop: CASSLAEGYTDTQYF. As DNA, the CDR3 is TGCGCCAGCAGCTTGGCTGAGGGATACACAGATACGCAGTATTTT.